A selection of T cell receptor beta chains follows, all from one sample in a study of blood T cell repertoires in COVID-19. The protocol was immunoSEQ multiplex PCR, while the TCRdb copy is restricted to in-frame clones and leaves out a portion. The profile shows about 360,000 clones, about 86% of them singletons. Sequencing input: peripheral blood. These receptors were obtained from an older woman with COVID-19, enrolled during active disease. CDR3s include the opening cysteine and the closing phenylalanine or tryptophan. A D gene is named only where the DNA matches it firmly. Size tells how often a clone was seen (once, few, many) or the class of an expanded clone, and some rows leave it out.

d_call	v_call	clone_size	j_call	cdr3_nt	cdr3_aa
TRBD1	TRBV30	.	TRBJ2-1	TGTGCCTGGAGCCTAGACAGGGTTTGGAATGAGCAGTTCTTC	CAWSLDRVWNEQFF
.	TRBV13	.	TRBJ2-5	TGTGCCAGCAGCTTAGTAGAGACACAAGAGACCCAGTACTTC	CASSLVETQETQYF
.	TRBV3-1/TRBV3-2	.	TRBJ1-3	TGTGCCAGCAGCCAAGCTGGGGGGGCCTCTGGAAACACCATATATTTT	CASSQAGGASGNTIYF
.	TRBV2	.	TRBJ2-3	TGTGCCGGTCTAGAGTTCTATACGCAGTATTTT	CAGLEFYTQYF
.	TRBV19	.	TRBJ1-1	TGTGCCAGTAGTATCTCCCAAGACATAAGCACTGAAGCTTTCTTT	CASSISQDISTEAFF
TRBD1	TRBV2	few	TRBJ1-2	TGTGCCAGCAGGGAGGGACAGGGAATAATCGGCTACACCTTC	CASREGQGIIGYTF
.	TRBV11-2	once	TRBJ2-1	TGTGCCAGCAATACTGACTCCTACAATGAGCAGTTCTTC	CASNTDSYNEQFF
.	TRBV18	.	TRBJ2-3	TGTGCCAGCTCACCTGCGGGGATGGGCACAGATACGCAGTATTTT	CASSPAGMGTDTQYF
.	TRBV25-1	few	TRBJ1-3	TGTGCCAGCAGTGCTTCCGACAGGGGAAACACCATATATTTT	CASSASDRGNTIYF
.	TRBV12-3/TRBV12-4	.	TRBJ2-1	TGTGCCAGCAGTTCCCAGGGCTACAATGAGCAGTTCTTC	CASSSQGYNEQFF
.	TRBV3-1/TRBV3-2	.	TRBJ1-1	TGTGCCAGCAGCCAAGGCCTGAGGACTGAAGCTTTCTTT	CASSQGLRTEAFF
.	TRBV11-3	few	TRBJ1-3	TGTGCCAGCAGCTTAGATCAAGGTGGGTCGGCGGCTGGAAACACCATATATTTT	CASSLDQGGSAAGNTIYF
TRBD2	TRBV14	.	TRBJ2-2	TGTGCCAGCAGCCAAGGGCCGAGCGGGGGGAACACCGGGGAGCTGTTTTTT	CASSQGPSGGNTGELFF
.	TRBV6-5	few	TRBJ1-1	TGTGCCAGCACCTACTCCCGGTCGGGGATGGTGACTGAAGCTTTCTTT	CASTYSRSGMVTEAFF
TRBD1	TRBV6-2/TRBV6-3	.	TRBJ2-2	TGTGCCAGCAGTAGGTTCGGGACAGGGGCCGGGGAGCTGTTTTTT	CASSRFGTGAGELFF
TRBD2	TRBV7-2	.	TRBJ2-3	TGTGCCAGCAGCTTAACCCGGGGAGGGTCAGATACGCAGTATTTT	CASSLTRGGSDTQYF
TRBD1	TRBV24-1	once	TRBJ2-2	TGTGCCACCAGTGCTTCAGACAGGGTCCCCGGGGAGCTGTTTTTT	CATSASDRVPGELFF
.	TRBV6-5	.	TRBJ1-3	TGTGCCAGCAGTTACTCGGGCAGGGCGGCTGGAAACACCATATATTTT	CASSYSGRAAGNTIYF
TRBD1	TRBV5-4	.	TRBJ2-5	TGTGCCAGCAGAAATCAATGGACAGGGGGCACGGGTCAGACCCAGTACTTC	CASRNQWTGGTGQTQYF
TRBD2	TRBV7-9	.	TRBJ2-7	TGTGCCAGCAGCTTAGGTTGGGGACTAGCGGGGGAGGAGCAGTACTTC	CASSLGWGLAGEEQYF
TRBD2	TRBV5-1	.	TRBJ2-2	TGCGCCAGCAGAATCGGGACTAGCGGGGGGATCGGGGAGCTGTTTTTT	CASRIGTSGGIGELFF
TRBD1	TRBV18	few	TRBJ1-2	TGTGCCAGCTCACCACGTACCTCGGACAGGGGTGGCTACACCTTC	CASSPRTSDRGGYTF
TRBD1	TRBV7-6	.	TRBJ2-2	TGTGCCAGCAGCCGAGGGACAGGGACGGCCGGGGAGCTGTTTTTT	CASSRGTGTAGELFF
TRBD2	TRBV27	.	TRBJ2-3	TGTGCCAGCCGCTTGAAGCGGGGGGGCATCACAGATACGCAGTATTTT	CASRLKRGGITDTQYF
.	TRBV25-1	.	TRBJ1-2	TGTGCCAGCAGTGAATTATATGGCTACACCTTC	CASSELYGYTF
.	TRBV6-6	.	TRBJ2-6	TGTGCCAGCAGCCCCTACTCTGGGGCCAACGTCCTGACTTTC	CASSPYSGANVLTF
.	TRBV25-1	.	TRBJ2-2	TGTGCCAGCAGTGACTGGGACATCACCGGGGAGCTGTTTTTT	CASSDWDITGELFF
TRBD2	TRBV19	once	TRBJ2-2	TGTGCCAGTAGCCCACTAGCGGGGGTGACCGGGGAGCTGTTTTTT	CASSPLAGVTGELFF
.	TRBV30	.	TRBJ1-3	TGTGCCTGGAAGCTTTCTGGAAACACCATATATTTT	CAWKLSGNTIYF
.	TRBV19	.	TRBJ1-1	TGTGCCAGTACCAATGGGCGGGTAGCTGAAGCTTTCTTT	CASTNGRVAEAFF
.	TRBV11-3	.	TRBJ2-5	TGTGCCAGCAGCTTAGGTCAGGCAATCGGAGAGACCCAGTACTTC	CASSLGQAIGETQYF
.	TRBV11-3	.	TRBJ1-1	TGTGCCAGCAGCTTGAGCCAGGGAGGAGCCACTGAAGCTTTCTTT	CASSLSQGGATEAFF
.	TRBV19	.	TRBJ2-3	TGTGCCAGTAGTATCCGACCGAGGGATACGCAGTATTTT	CASSIRPRDTQYF
.	TRBV3-1/TRBV3-2	.	TRBJ2-7	TGTGCCAGCAGCCAAGACGCCGGGGGGCCGTGGCCCTACGAGCAGTACTTC	CASSQDAGGPWPYEQYF
.	TRBV12-3/TRBV12-4	.	TRBJ2-3	TGTGCCAGCAGTTTACCGGGGTCAGATACGCAGTATTTT	CASSLPGSDTQYF
.	TRBV7-2	.	TRBJ2-7	TGTGCCAGCAGCAACCAGGGGCGCGCCTACGAGCAGTACTTC	CASSNQGRAYEQYF
TRBD2	TRBV9	.	TRBJ2-3	TGTGCCAGCAGAACTAGCGGGGGAGATACGCAGTATTTT	CASRTSGGDTQYF